These 25 T cell receptor beta chains came from one sample sequenced in a study of PD-1 blockade in classical Hodgkin lymphoma (dated by TCRdb to the early 2020s). Receptor libraries were prepared by the immunoSEQ multiplex PCR assay. TCRdb retrieved this table from immuneACCESS and kept in-frame rearrangements only. Not all clones are present; in checked studies, unresolved V genes account for under half, and no reason is known for the remainder. This sample comprises just under 20,000 clones, around four fifths of them detected only once. Roughly 1.2% of the sample comes from the top ten. The time point label corresponds to: newly diagnosed, previously untreated cHL patient sample. A Miltenyi CD4+ T cell isolation kit was used for magnetic negative selection to purify CD4+ T cells from thawed PBMCs. What was sequenced was CD4+ T cells from blood. These receptors all stem from a human donor with classical Hodgkin lymphoma.

The rearrangement joins TRBV10-1 to TRBJ2-1; D is uncertain. Trimming stripped 6 bases from V and 2 bases from J, with 11 bases between. Germline lookup yields CDR1 WNHNN and CDR2 SYGVQD (reference sequence). CDR3 length: 14 residues. DNA for the CDR3: TGCGCCAGCAGCGCCCCCGAGACCTACAATGAGCAGTTCTTC. Translating gives CASSAPETYNEQFF.

V and J are TRBV27 and TRBJ2-1; TRBD2 agrees at 11 bases. The junction had 7 bases not matched to a gene; V was cut back by 6 bases and J by 6 bases. Germline loops: CDR1 MNHEY, CDR2 SMNVEV (reference sequence). The CDR3 runs 15 residues. The CDR3 region has the DNA TGTGCCAGCAGCTTTACCGGACTAGCGGGCAATGAGCAGTTCTTC. It translates to CASSFTGLAGNEQFF.

CDR3 sequence: CASSLGQLNTEAFF. Here the CDR3 DNA reads TGTGCCAGCAGCTTAGGCCAGCTGAACACTGAAGCTTTCTTT. The rearrangement joins TRBV11-1 to TRBJ1-1, with unresolved D. Trimming pared 1 base from V and 0 bases from J, leaving 6 bases between. The germline V gene encodes CDR1 SGHAT and CDR2 FQDESV (reference sequence). This CDR3 has 14 amino acids. Combining the CDR3 with reference TRBV11-1 and TRBJ1-1 gives the whole variable domain EAEVAQSPRYKITEKSQAVAFWCDPISGHATLYWYRQILGQGPELLVQFQDESVVDDSQLPKDRFSAERLKGVDSTLKIQPAELGDSAMYLCASSLGQLNTEAFFGQGTRLTVV.

This clone is a singleton in its sample. The chain recombines TRBV2 with TRBJ2-2; D may be TRBD2 (6 bases). CDR3 size: 13 residues. Germline V lookup: CDR1 SNHLY, CDR2 FYNNEI. CDR3 bases: TGTGCGAGTAGGGACTCCCACACCGGGGAGCTGTTTTTT. Its translation: CASRDSHTGELFF.

This chain joins TRBV28 and TRBJ2-3; 10 bases map to TRBD2. There are 16 residues in the CDR3. The V gene end was trimmed by 7 bases and the J gene end by 4 bases; junction bases not matched to a gene: 11. The germline V gene encodes CDR1 MDHEN and CDR2 SYDVKM. CDR3 protein: CASTPGLAGAADTQYF. Here the CDR3 DNA reads TGTGCCAGCACCCCTGGGCTAGCGGGAGCGGCAGATACGCAGTATTTT.

This clone was counted a single time. The V and J genes are TRBV29-1 and TRBJ2-3; D is unresolved. The CDR3 totals 15 residues. Germline V gene sequence: CDR1 SQVTM, CDR2 ANQGSEA. Trimming removed 7 bases from V and 0 bases from J, with 17 bases in between. In nucleotides, the CDR3 is TGCAGCGCCTACACGACGATCACTAGCACAGATACGCAGTATTTT. It codes for CSAYTTITSTDTQYF.

V gene TRBV6-1 combines with J gene TRBJ2-7; no reliable D call. Germline values: CDR1 MNHNS, CDR2 SASEGT. With 7 bases removed from V and 0 bases from J, the gap between germline ends came to 13 bases. There are 14 residues in the CDR3. Here the CDR3 reads CASIRTESSYEQYF. CDR3 DNA: TGTGCCAGCATCAGGACGGAGAGCTCCTACGAGCAGTACTTC.

This clone was detected only a few times. This chain uses TRBV7-8 with TRBJ2-1; possibly TRBD1 for D (5 bases). CDR1 and CDR2 (germline): SGHVS, FQNEAQ. Between the trimmed V and J ends, which lost 1 base and 9 bases, there was a span of 10 bases. There are 13 residues in the CDR3. The DNA for the CDR3 is TGTGCCAGCAGCTTAGGCGAAAGGGGTGAGCAGTTCTTC. As protein: CASSLGERGEQFF.

The genes are TRBV11-2 and TRBJ2-5; D possibly corresponds to TRBD2 (7 bases). The CDR3 totals 16 residues. Trimming took 0 bases from V and 6 from J, leaving 17 bases between them. Germline V lookup: CDR1 SGHAT, CDR2 FQNNGV. CDR3 sequence (DNA): TGTGCCAGCAGCTTAGAAGGTTTACAGGGAGGGAAGACCCAGTACTTC. This translates into CASSLEGLQGGKTQYF.

The genes are TRBV5-4 and TRBJ2-2; D might be TRBD1 or TRBD2, each matching 6 bases. Per germline, CDR1 SGHNT and CDR2 YYREEE (reference sequence). The CDR3 loop spans 17 amino acids. V lost 0 bases and J lost 0, with 12 bases in between. The CDR3 protein is CASSLDLGGANTGELFF. The CDR3 nucleotides are TGTGCCAGCAGCTTGGATTTGGGGGGCGCGAACACCGGGGAGCTGTTTTTT.

The V gene is TRBV5-6, the J gene TRBJ2-6; D remains ambiguous. The CDR3 runs to 14 residues. Germline CDR1 and CDR2: SGHDT and YYEEEE. The germline V and J ends were trimmed by 6 bases and 4 bases, with 11 bases remaining between them. The CDR3, as DNA: TGTGCCAGCATGTATGATTTCGGGGCCAACGTCCTGACTTTC. It specifies CASMYDFGANVLTF. Supplemented by reference TRBV5-6 and TRBJ2-6, the full variable domain reads DAGVTQSPTHLIKTRGQQVTLRCSPKSGHDTVSWYQQALGQGPQFIFQYYEEEERQRGNFPDRFSGHQFPNYSSELNVNALLLGDSALYLCASMYDFGANVLTFGAGSRLTVL.

The chain has TRBV6-1 and TRBJ1-4, with 12 positions matching TRBD1. The V and J ends lost 5 bases and 8 bases, in that order; junction bases with no gene match: 6. Germline values: CDR1 MNHNS, CDR2 SASEGT. The length of the CDR3 is 15 residues. CDR3 sequence (DNA): TGTGCCAGCAGTCCAGGGACAGGGGGCTGGGAAAAACTGTTTTTT. Translated: CASSPGTGGWEKLFF.

This chain uses TRBV10-3 with TRBJ1-1, with D uncertain. Trimming shortened V by 1 base and J by 2 bases, and 14 bases separated the two germline ends. CDR1 is ENHRY, CDR2 SYGVKD, per germline. CDR3 length: 16 residues. The CDR3: CAISELRGTRNTEAFF. The DNA of the CDR3 is TGTGCCATCAGTGAGTTGCGGGGTACAAGAAACACTGAAGCTTTCTTT.

The chain joins TRBV5-6 to TRBJ2-7; D perhaps matches TRBD1 (6 bases). Germline V gene lookup returns CDR1 SGHDT and CDR2 YYEEEE. CDR3 length: 12 amino acids. The ends were cut back, 6 bases at V and 5 bases at J, with 12 bases in the middle. In DNA form, the CDR3 reads TGTGCCAGCAAGCAGGGGCTGAACGAGCAGTACTTC. It translates to CASKQGLNEQYF.

The chain couples TRBV7-9 to TRBJ2-3, with D possibly TRBD2 on 6 matching bases. CDR1 is SEHNR and CDR2 is FQNEAQ in the germline V gene (reference sequence). The V gene lost 5 bases and the J gene lost 0 bases, with 15 bases spanning the gap. There are 16 residues in the CDR3. This chain's CDR3 is CASSPGDLPSTDTQYF. CDR3 coding DNA: TGTGCCAGCAGCCCCGGGGACTTGCCCAGCACAGATACGCAGTATTTT.

J is TRBJ2-1 and V is TRBV5-4, with D possibly being TRBD1 (6 bases). V was trimmed by 0 bases and J by 1 base, leaving 8 bases between them. The CDR3 totals 15 residues. Germline V CDR1 and CDR2: SGHNT, YYREEE (reference sequence). DNA for the CDR3: TGTGCCAGCAGCTTGGGGACAGTATCCTACAATGAGCAGTTCTTC. It yields the protein CASSLGTVSYNEQFF.

With regard to this clone: Additional DNA sequences in this sample encode the identical CDR3. The chain has TRBV2 and TRBJ2-7; tentative D call: TRBD2 (6 bases). The V gene's germline CDR1 is SNHLY and CDR2 FYNNEI. The CDR3 is 12 amino acids. V was trimmed by 7 bases and J by 1 base, leaving 8 bases between them. CDR3 nucleotide sequence: TGTGCCAGCACGCGGGATTCCTACGAGCAGTACTTC. The encoded protein is CASTRDSYEQYF.

This clone was detected a few times. V and J are TRBV5-4 and TRBJ2-2; D tentatively reads TRBD1 or TRBD2 (6 bases each). This CDR3 comprises 15 residues. Germline-derived CDR1 and CDR2 are SGHNT and YYREEE (reference sequence). V lost 4 bases, J lost 1 base, and 11 bases lay in between. CDR3 loop: CASSAGQLNTGELFF. Here the CDR3 DNA reads TGTGCCAGCAGCGCGGGACAATTGAACACCGGGGAGCTGTTTTTT. Together with reference TRBV5-4 and TRBJ2-2, the CDR3 gives the full variable domain: ETGVTQSPTHLIKTRGQQVTLRCSSQSGHNTVSWYQQALGQGPQFIFQYYREEENGRGNFPPRFSGLQFPNYSSELNVNALELDDSALYLCASSAGQLNTGELFFGEGSRLTVL.

This chain links TRBV11-2 with TRBJ1-2; D gene ambiguous. This CDR3 is built from 14 residues. Germline loops: CDR1 SGHAT, CDR2 FQNNGV. The V and J ends lost 3 bases and 3 bases respectively, with 11 bases between them. This chain's CDR3 is CASSFISFDYGYTF. Written as DNA, the CDR3 is TGTGCCAGCAGCTTTATCTCATTTGACTATGGCTACACCTTC.

The chain has TRBV7-8 and TRBJ2-5; 8 bases agree with TRBD1. The J call may be incorrect, as the DNA end agrees better with TRBJ2-7. This CDR3 region has 14 residues. Germline values: CDR1 SGHVS, CDR2 FQNEAQ. In nucleotides, the CDR3 is TGTGCCAGCAGCTTTAAACAGGGGGAGTACGAGCAGTACTTC. Residues: CASSFKQGEYEQYF.

This chain joins TRBV10-3 and TRBJ2-7; possibly TRBD1 for D (7 bases). The CDR3 is 14 residues long. V was cut by 6 bases and J by 6 bases, with 18 bases left in between. Germline-derived CDR1 and CDR2 are ENHRY and SYGVKD. CDR3 bases: TGTGCCATCAGGGGGGGTCGGGACAGACTCGAGCAGTACTTC. It encodes CAIRGGRDRLEQYF.

This rearrangement joins TRBV6-4 to TRBJ2-3; D uncertain. The CDR3 runs to 14 residues. The V gene's germline CDR1 is MRHNA and CDR2 SNTAGT. V lost 3 bases and J lost 2, with 9 bases in between. In DNA, the CDR3 is TGTGCCAGCAGTGAACAAGGGTACACAGATACGCAGTATTTT. Its translation is CASSEQGYTDTQYF.

The rearrangement uses TRBV29-1 and TRBJ2-5; 8 bases match TRBD1. The CDR3 is 12 amino acids. The V segment lost 7 bases and the J segment 5 bases; nucleotides outside the gene matches: 6. Germline values: CDR1 SQVTM, CDR2 ANQGSEA. The CDR3 loop reads CSGTGGRETQYF. In nucleotides, the CDR3 is TGCAGCGGTACAGGGGGTAGGGAGACCCAGTACTTC.

V is TRBV7-8 and J is TRBJ2-1, with 9 bases matching TRBD2. After removal of 4 bases from V and 10 bases from J, the junction contained 14 bases not matched to a gene. This CDR3 has 16 amino acids. Germline V gene sequence: CDR1 SGHVS, CDR2 FQNEAQ. The CDR3 here is CASSSSGPLAGNEQFF. Written as DNA, the CDR3 is TGTGCCAGCAGCTCCTCAGGTCCCCTAGCGGGAAACGAGCAGTTCTTC.

V is TRBV5-6 and J is TRBJ2-3; D is ambiguous. Trimming removed 0 bases at V and 8 bases at J, with 16 bases between. Germline values: CDR1 SGHDT, CDR2 YYEEEE. There are 15 residues in the CDR3. CDR3 nucleotides: TGTGCCAGCAGCTTGGTTGACGTCCACATTGGTACGCAGTATTTT. This gives the protein CASSLVDVHIGTQYF.